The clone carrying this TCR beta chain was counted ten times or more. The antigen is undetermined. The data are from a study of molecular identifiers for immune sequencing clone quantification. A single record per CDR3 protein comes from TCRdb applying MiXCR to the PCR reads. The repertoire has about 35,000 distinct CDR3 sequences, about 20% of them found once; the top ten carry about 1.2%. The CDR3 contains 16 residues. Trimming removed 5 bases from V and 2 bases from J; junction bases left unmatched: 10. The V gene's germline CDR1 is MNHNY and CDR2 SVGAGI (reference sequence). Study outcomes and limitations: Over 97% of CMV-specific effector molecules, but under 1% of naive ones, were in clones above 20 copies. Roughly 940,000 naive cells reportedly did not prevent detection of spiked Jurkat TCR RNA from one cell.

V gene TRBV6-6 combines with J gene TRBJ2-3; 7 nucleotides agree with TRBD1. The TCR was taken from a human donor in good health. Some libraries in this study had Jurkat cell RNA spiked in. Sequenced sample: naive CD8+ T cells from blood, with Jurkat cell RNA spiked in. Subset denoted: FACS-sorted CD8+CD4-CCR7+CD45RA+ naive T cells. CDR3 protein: CASSLAPGTDTDTQYF. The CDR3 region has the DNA TGTGCCAGCAGTCTTGCCCCGGGGACAGACACAGATACGCAGTATTTT.